These T cell receptor beta chains were read from a single sample in a study of blood T cells in healthy people across ages. TCRdb processed the 5' RACE reads anew with MiXCR; each CDR3 protein has one entry. The profile covers about 650,000 distinct CDR3 sequences, with 45% to 60% appearing a single time and roughly 14% taken by the ten largest. Sequenced: blood. These receptors were collected from a woman of 80 years or more in good health. CDR3s include the opening cysteine and the closing phenylalanine or tryptophan.

V gene,J gene,CDR3 protein
TRBV2,TRBJ1-1,CAGSKAENTEAFF
TRBV6-4,TRBJ2-1,CASSVRGSGATDEQFF
TRBV5-1,TRBJ2-3,CASSLARPGDTDTQYF
TRBV9,TRBJ2-3,CASSVRGGGDTQYF
TRBV10-3,TRBJ2-5,CAIEKETAGTNEQYF
TRBV10-3,TRBJ1-5,CAISVEGSGNQPQHF
TRBV10-3,TRBJ2-2,CASSESGTGELFF
TRBV29-1,TRBJ1-2,CSVDLGIGYTF
TRBV20-1,TRBJ1-2,CSAQPGKGYGYTF
TRBV20-1,TRBJ1-1,CSARVSSGNTEAFF
TRBV6-5,TRBJ1-2,CASSYTGQNLYGYTF
TRBV2,TRBJ2-7,CASSAEGDYYEQYF
TRBV28,TRBJ2-7,CASSLKQTGTRVKQYF
TRBV12-3/TRBV12-4,TRBJ1-2,CASSLKGRQGSWAYTF
TRBV27,TRBJ2-1,CASSLPALSGEAQFF
TRBV12-3/TRBV12-4,TRBJ2-1,CASSFSSGRGDEQFF
TRBV28,TRBJ2-7,CASSPPGVSYEQYF
TRBV3-1,TRBJ1-6,CASSPNSPSPLHF
TRBV7-3,TRBJ2-1,CASSLSGRGTYNEQFF
TRBV7-8,NA,CASSLVRAGGTQYF
TRBV6-2/TRBV6-3,TRBJ2-1,CASSYGQGSSYNEQFF
TRBV3-1,TRBJ2-1,CASSPRTGITYNEQFF
TRBV21-1,TRBJ1-1,CASSFPLYSTGCRDTEAFF
TRBV29-1,TRBJ2-1,CSVSPKGAGGRNEQFF
TRBV6-1,TRBJ2-3,CASSLEVTGTQYF
TRBV7-2,TRBJ2-1,CASSDTMGDEQFF
TRBV18,TRBJ2-2,CASSEGITGELFF
TRBV25-1,TRBJ2-7,CASSGKGRYEQYF
TRBV9,TRBJ2-5,CASSWGTGESEQYF
TRBV5-1,TRBJ2-4,CASSLEGGVDIQYF
TRBV2,TRBJ1-5,CASTTDGNQPQHF